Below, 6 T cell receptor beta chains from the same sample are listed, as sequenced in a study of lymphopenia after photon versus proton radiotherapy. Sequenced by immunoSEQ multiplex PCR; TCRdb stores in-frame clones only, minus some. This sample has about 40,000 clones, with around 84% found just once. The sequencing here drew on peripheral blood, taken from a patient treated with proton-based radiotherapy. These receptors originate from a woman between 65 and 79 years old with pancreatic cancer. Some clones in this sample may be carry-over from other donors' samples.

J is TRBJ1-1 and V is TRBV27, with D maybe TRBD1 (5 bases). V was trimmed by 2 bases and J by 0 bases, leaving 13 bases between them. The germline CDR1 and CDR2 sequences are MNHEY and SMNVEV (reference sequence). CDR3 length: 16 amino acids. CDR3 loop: CASSLGVDRLNTEAFF. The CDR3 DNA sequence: TGTGCCAGCAGTTTAGGGGTCGACAGATTGAACACTGAAGCTTTCTTT.

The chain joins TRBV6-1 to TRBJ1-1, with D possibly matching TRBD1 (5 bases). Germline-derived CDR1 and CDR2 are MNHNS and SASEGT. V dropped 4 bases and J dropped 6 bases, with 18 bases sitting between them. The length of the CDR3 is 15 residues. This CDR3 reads CASSGRVGRDPEAFF. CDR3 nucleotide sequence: TGTGCCAGCAGTGGCAGGGTGGGGCGTGATCCTGAAGCTTTCTTT.

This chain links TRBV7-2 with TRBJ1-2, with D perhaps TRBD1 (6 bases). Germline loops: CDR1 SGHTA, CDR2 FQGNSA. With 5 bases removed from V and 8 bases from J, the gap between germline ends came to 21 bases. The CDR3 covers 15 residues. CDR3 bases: TGTGCCAGCAGCCAAACGACAGGATCATCCCAAGGCTACACCTTC. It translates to CASSQTTGSSQGYTF.

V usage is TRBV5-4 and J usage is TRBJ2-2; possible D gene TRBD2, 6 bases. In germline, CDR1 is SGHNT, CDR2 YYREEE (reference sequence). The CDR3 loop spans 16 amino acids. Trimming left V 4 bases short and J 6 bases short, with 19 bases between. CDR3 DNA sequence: TGTGCCAGCAGCGGCTCCGAAGCGACTAGTCCCGGGGAGCTGTTTTTT. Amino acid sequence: CASSGSEATSPGELFF.

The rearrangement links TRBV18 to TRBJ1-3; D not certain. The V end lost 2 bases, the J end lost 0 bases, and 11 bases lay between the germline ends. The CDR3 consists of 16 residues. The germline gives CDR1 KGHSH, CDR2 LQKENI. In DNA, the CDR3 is TGTGCCAGCTCACCATCGACCACATTCTCTGGAAACACCATATATTTT. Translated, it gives CASSPSTTFSGNTIYF.

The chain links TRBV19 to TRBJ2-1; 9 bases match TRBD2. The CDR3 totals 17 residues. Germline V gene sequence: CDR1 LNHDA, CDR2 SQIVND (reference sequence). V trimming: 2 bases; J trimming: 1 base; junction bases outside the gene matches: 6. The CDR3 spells CASSILAGVYSYNEQFF. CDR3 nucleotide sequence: TGTGCCAGTAGTATATTAGCGGGAGTTTATTCCTACAATGAGCAGTTCTTC.